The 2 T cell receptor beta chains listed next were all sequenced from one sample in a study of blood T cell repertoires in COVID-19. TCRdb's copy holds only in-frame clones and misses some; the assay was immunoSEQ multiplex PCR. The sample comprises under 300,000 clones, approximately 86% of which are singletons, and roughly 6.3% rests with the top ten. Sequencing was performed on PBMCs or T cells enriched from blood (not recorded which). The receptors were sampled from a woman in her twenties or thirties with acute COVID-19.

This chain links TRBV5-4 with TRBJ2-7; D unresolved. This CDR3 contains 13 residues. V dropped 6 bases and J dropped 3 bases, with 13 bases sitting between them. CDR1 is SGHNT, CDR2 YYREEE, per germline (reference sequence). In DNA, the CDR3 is TGTGCCAGCACCCCAGGTGGGCACTACGAGCAGTACTTC. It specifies CASTPGGHYEQYF.

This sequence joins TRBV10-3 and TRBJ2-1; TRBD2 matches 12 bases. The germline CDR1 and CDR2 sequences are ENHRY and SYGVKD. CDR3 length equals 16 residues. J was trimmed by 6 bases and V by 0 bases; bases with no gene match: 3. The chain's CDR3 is CAISESGLAGLNEQFF. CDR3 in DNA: TGTGCCATCAGTGAGTCGGGACTAGCGGGCCTCAATGAGCAGTTCTTC.